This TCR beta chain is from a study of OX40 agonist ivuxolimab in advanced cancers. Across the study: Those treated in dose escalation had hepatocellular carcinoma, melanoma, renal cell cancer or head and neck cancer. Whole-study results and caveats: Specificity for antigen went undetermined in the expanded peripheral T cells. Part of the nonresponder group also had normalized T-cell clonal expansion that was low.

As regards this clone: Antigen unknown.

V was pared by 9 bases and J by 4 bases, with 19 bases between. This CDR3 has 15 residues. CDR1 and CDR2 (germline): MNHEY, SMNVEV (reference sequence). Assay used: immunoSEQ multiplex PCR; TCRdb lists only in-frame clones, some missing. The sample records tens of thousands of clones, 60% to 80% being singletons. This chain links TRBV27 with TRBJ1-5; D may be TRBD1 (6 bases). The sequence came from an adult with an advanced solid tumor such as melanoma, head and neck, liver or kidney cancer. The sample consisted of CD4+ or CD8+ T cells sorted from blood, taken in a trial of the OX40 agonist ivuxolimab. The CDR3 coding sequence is TGTGCCAGTAAGCGGACAGTTCTAGGGAATCAGCCCCAGCATTTT. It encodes CASKRTVLGNQPQHF.